This T cell receptor (beta chain) was obtained from a study of blood T cell repertoires in COVID-19. On the study more broadly: Italy, Spain and the United States were the sources of the convalescent and acute COVID-19 samples. Sources were T cells, B-cell-depleted T cells, or PBMCs; the material itself was cDNA or gDNA.

Authors' processing steps: Using reference gene primer amplification, nucleated cell counts were estimated. The assay was immunoSEQ multiplex PCR, and TCRdb's table has in-frame clones only and misses some. The D gene and trimming were derived from the DNA, and the V and J assignments and clone size from that table. The sample lists 99,000 or so clones; about 88% were seen once. Germline assignment: CDR1 PRHDT and CDR2 FYEKMQ (reference sequence). Germline trimming cut 4 bases from V and 4 bases from J; bases unmatched to any gene: 7. The CDR3 runs to 14 residues. The specimen was peripheral blood. The receptor's source is a human donor in a cohort sampled during active COVID-19. The rearrangement joins TRBV13 to TRBJ2-7; TRBD2 matches 7 bases. For the CDR3, the DNA is TGTGCCAGCAGCTCGGGACTACAAACTTACGAGCAGTACTTC. Residues: CASSSGLQTYEQYF.